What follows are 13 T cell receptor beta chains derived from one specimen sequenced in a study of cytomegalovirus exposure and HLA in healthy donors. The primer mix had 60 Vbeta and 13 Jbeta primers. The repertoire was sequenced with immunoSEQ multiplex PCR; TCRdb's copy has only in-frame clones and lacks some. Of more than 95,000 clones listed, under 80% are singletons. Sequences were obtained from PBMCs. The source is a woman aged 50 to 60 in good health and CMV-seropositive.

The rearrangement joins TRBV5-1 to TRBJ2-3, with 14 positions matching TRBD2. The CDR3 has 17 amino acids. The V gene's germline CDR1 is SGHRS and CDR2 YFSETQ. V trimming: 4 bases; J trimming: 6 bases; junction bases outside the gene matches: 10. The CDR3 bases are TGCGCCAGCAGCACGGGACTAGCGGGAGTGACTCCGGATACGCAGTATTTT. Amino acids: CASSTGLAGVTPDTQYF.

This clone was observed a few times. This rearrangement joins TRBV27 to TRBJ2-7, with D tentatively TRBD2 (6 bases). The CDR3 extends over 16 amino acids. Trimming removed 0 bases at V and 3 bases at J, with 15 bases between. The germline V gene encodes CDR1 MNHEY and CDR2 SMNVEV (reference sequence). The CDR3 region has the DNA TGTGCCAGCAGTTTATCCACCGGGGGAATAGACTACGAGCAGTACTTC. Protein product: CASSLSTGGIDYEQYF.

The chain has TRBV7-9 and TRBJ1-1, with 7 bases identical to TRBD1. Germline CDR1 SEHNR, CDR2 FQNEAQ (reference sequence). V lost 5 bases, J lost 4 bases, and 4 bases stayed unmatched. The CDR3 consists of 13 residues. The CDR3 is CASSNRGVTEAFF. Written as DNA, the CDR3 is TGTGCCAGCAGCAACAGGGGCGTCACTGAAGCTTTCTTT.

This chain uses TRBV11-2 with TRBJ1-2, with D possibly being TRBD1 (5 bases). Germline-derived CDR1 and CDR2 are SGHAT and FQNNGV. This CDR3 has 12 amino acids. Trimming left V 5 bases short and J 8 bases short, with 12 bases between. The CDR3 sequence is CASSLGAQGYTF. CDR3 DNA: TGTGCCAGCAGCCTAGGGGCGCAGGGCTACACCTTC.

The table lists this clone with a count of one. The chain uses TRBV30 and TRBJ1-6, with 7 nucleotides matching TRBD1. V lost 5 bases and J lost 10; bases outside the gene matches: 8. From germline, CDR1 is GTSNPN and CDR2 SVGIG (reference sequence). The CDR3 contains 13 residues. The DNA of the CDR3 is TGTGCCTGGCAAATACAGGGGAACTCACCCCTCCACTTT. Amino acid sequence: CAWQIQGNSPLHF.

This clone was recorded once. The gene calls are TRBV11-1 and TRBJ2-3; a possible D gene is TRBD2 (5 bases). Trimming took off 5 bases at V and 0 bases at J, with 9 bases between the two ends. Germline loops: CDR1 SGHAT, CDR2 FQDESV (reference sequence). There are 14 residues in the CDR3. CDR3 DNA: TGTGCCAGCAGCCGCAGCGGAAGCACAGATACGCAGTATTTT. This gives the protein CASSRSGSTDTQYF.

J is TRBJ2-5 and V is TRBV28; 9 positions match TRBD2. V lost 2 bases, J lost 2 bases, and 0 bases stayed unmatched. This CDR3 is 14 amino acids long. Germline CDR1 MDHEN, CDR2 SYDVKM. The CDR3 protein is CASSLAGGQETQYF. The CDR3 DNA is TGTGCCAGCAGTTTAGCGGGAGGGCAAGAGACCCAGTACTTC.

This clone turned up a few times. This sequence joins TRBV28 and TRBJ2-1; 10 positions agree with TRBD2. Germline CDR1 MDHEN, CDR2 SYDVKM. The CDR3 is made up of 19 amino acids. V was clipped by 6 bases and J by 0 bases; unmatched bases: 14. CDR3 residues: CASSALNQREGGSYNEQFF. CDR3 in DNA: TGTGCCAGCAGCGCCCTAAACCAGCGGGAGGGCGGCTCCTACAATGAGCAGTTCTTC.

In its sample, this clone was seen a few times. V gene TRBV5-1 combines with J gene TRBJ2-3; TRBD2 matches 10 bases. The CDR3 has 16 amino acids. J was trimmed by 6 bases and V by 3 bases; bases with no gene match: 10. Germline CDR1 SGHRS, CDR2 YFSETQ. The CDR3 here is CASSSNLAGASDTQYF. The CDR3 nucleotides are TGCGCCAGCAGCTCGAATCTAGCGGGAGCTTCTGATACGCAGTATTTT. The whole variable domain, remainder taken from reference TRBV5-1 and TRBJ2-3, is KAGVTQTPRYLIKTRGQQVTLSCSPISGHRSVSWYQQTPGQGLQFLFEYFSETQRNKGNFPGRFSGRQFSNSRSEMNVSTLELGDSALYLCASSSNLAGASDTQYFGPGTRLTVL.

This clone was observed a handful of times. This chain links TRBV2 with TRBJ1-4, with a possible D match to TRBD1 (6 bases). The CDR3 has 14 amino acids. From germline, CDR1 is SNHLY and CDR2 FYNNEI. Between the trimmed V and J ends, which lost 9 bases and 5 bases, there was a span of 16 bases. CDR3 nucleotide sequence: TGTGCCAGTGACAGGTCCTCGGCCAATGAAAAACTGTTTTTT. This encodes CASDRSSANEKLFF.

The CDR3 sequence is CASSRGQGLDTEAFF. The DNA for the CDR3 is TGCGCCAGCAGCCGAGGACAGGGTTTGGACACTGAAGCTTTCTTT. This chain uses TRBV4-3 with TRBJ1-1, with 8 bases that match TRBD1. The V gene's germline CDR1 is LGHNA and CDR2 YSLEER. The CDR3 has 15 residues. V was pared by 4 bases and J by 3 bases, with 7 bases of the junction left unmatched.

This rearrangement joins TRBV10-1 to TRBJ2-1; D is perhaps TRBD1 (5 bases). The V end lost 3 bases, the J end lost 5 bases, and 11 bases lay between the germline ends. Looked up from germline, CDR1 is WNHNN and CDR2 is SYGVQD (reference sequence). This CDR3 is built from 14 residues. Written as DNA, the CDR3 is TGCGCCAGCAGTGATTCAGGGTTACACAATGAGCAGTTCTTC. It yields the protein CASSDSGLHNEQFF.

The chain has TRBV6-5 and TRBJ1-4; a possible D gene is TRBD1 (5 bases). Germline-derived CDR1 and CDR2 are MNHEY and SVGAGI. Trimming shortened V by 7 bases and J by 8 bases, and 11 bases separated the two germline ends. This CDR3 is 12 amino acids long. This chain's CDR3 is CASKGLGEKLFF. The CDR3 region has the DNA TGTGCCAGCAAGGGACTCGGGGAAAAACTGTTTTTT.